This T cell receptor (beta chain) was recorded in a study of T cells after yellow fever vaccination. TCRdb fed the 5' RACE reads into MiXCR, producing one record per CDR3 protein. The sample has 500,000 to 650,000 distinct CDR3 sequences, around 16% seen once. CDR1 and CDR2 from the germline V gene are SGDLS and YYNGEE. V shed 7 bases and J 2 bases; nucleotides not matched to a gene: 9. The CDR3 is 15 residues long. The chain joins TRBV9 to TRBJ2-3, with TRBD2 identical over 8 bases. The sample consisted of PBMCs, taken about 5 days after the first yellow fever vaccination. The sequence was collected from a man younger than 35 who received the YFV17D yellow fever vaccine. CDR3 amino acids: CASPPKAGATDTQYF. The DNA for the CDR3 is TGTGCCAGCCCACCCAAAGCGGGGGCCACAGATACGCAGTATTTT.